The TCR beta chain under discussion was sequenced for a study of cytomegalovirus exposure and HLA in healthy donors. The CDR3 totals 18 residues. From germline, CDR1 is MDHEN and CDR2 SYDVKM. V dropped 2 bases and J dropped 4; count of bases not matched to a gene: 12. Points from the study as a whole: Follow-up analysis found HLA locus-dependent TCR association rates, highest for DRB1 and lowest for HLA-C. The majority of CMV-associated TCR beta chains were reported as apparently HLA-restricted in a later analysis. Later analysis identified several of the most significant clusters that appeared linked to common viral pathogens.

PCR involved 60 Vbeta and 13 Jbeta primers. The repertoire was sequenced with immunoSEQ multiplex PCR; TCRdb's copy has only in-frame clones and lacks some. This sample has approximately 140,000 clones, with roughly four fifths found just once. Regarding this clone: Its specificity is not known.

Input material: PBMCs. The receptor was isolated from a man aged 18 to 30 in good health and CMV-seropositive. The chain joins TRBV28 to TRBJ1-5, with TRBD1 matching over 9 bases. The CDR3 region is CASSLGETGGVRNQPQHF. In DNA, the CDR3 is TGTGCCAGCAGTTTAGGTGAGACAGGGGGTGTCAGAAATCAGCCCCAGCATTTT. The full variable domain, in which reference TRBV28 and TRBJ1-5 provide the parts outside the CDR3, is DVKVTQSSRYLVKRTGEKVFLECVQDMDHENMFWYRQDPGLGLRLIYFSYDVKMKEKGDIPEGYSVSREKKERFSLILESASTNQTSMYLCASSLGETGGVRNQPQHFGDGTRLSIL.